This T cell receptor beta chain derives from a study of preoperative IRX-2 immunotherapy in early breast cancer. Repertoires were generated with immunoSEQ multiplex PCR, while TCRdb's copy carries only in-frame clones and drops some. Of around 35,000 clones listed, about 95% are singletons. This CDR3 comprises 14 residues. From germline, CDR1 is MDHEN and CDR2 SYDVKM. Trimming removed 2 bases from V and 1 base from J; junction bases left unmatched: 1. Regarding treatment: preoperative locoregional IRX-2 cytokine immunotherapy. Preoperative locoregional IRX-2 cytokine immunotherapy was tested in the phase Ib source study.

This receptor was taken from a human donor with breast cancer. Sampling was carried out from a patient treated with IRX-2 immunotherapy. The rearrangement joins TRBV28 to TRBJ1-1, with TRBD1 matching 7 bases. The CDR3 DNA reads as TGTGCCAGCAGTTTAGGGACAGAGAACACTGAAGCTTTCTTT. The encoded protein is CASSLGTENTEAFF.